This TCR beta chain emerged from a study of CD8 T cells in ankylosing spondylitis. General study results and limits: Significant enrichment of disease-linked clones was reported in matched ankylosing spondylitis synovial fluid.

A single record per CDR3 protein comes from TCRdb applying MiXCR to the 5' RACE reads. This table holds 150,000 or so distinct CDR3 sequences, about 17% found once. This clonotype was seen many times. Its antigen is undetermined. Germline CDR1 reads SGHRS; CDR2 reads YFSETQ. J gave up 6 bases and V 0 bases, and 12 bases lay outside the gene matches. The CDR3 is 16 residues long. This chain joins TRBV5-1 and TRBJ2-7; 7 nucleotides match TRBD1. The source is a male donor with ankylosing spondylitis or in good health (not recorded which). Sequencing input: blood, either unsorted or a sorted T cell fraction (not recorded which). In nucleotides, the CDR3 is TGCGCCAGCAGCTTGGGGGACAGAAGACCTACGTTCGAGCAGTACTTC. Its protein is CASSLGDRRPTFEQYF.